This TCR beta chain derives from a study of cytomegalovirus exposure and HLA in healthy donors. Whole-study findings and limits: CMV serostatus was the only recorded immune exposure for donors.

Details on this clone: Its matching antigen is unknown.

Trimming at V came to 0 bases and at J to 1 base, leaving 12 bases not matched to a gene. This CDR3 has 20 residues. Germline V gene lookup returns CDR1 SGHNT and CDR2 YYREEE (reference sequence). 13 Jbeta primers and 60 Vbeta primers were used for the PCR. TCRdb's table, derived via immunoSEQ multiplex PCR, lists solely in-frame clones and lacks some. The sample shows some 110,000 clones, and 3.7% sits with its ten largest clones. The chain joins TRBV5-4 to TRBJ2-3; 12 positions agree with TRBD2. Sample: PBMCs. The receptor's source is a man aged 30 to 39 in good health and CMV-seronegative. CDR3 nucleotide sequence: TGTGCCAGCAGCTTGGGACTAGCGGGGGACACCTCGCTACGCACAGATACGCAGTATTTT. Translated: CASSLGLAGDTSLRTDTQYF.